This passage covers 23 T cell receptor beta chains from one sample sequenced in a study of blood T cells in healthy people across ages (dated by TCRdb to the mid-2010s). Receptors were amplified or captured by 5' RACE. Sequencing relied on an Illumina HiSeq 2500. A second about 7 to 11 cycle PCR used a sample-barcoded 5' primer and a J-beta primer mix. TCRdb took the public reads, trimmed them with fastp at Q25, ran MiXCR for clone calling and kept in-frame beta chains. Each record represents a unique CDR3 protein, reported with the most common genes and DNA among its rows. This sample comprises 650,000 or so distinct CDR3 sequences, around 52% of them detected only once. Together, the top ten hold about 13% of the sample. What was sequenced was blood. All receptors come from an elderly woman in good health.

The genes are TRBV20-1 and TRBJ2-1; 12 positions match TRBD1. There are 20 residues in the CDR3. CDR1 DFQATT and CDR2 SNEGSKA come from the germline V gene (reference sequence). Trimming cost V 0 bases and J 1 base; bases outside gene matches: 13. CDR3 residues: CSARDPGRDRGLYSYNEQFF. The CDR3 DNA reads TGCAGTGCTAGAGATCCCGGGAGGGACAGGGGGCTTTATTCCTACAATGAGCAGTTCTTC.

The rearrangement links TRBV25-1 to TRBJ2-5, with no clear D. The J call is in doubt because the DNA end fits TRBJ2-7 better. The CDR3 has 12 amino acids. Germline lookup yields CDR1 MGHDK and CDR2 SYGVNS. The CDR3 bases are TGTGCTAACAGTGAAACCTTTTACGAGCAGTACTTC. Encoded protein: CANSETFYEQYF.

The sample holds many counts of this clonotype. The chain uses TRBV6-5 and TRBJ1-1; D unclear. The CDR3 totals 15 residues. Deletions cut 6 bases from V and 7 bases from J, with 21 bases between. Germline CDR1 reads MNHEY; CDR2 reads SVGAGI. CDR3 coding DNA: TGTGCCAGCAGCCGCAACGCCGAAGGGTTTCTTGAAGCTTTCTTT. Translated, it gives CASSRNAEGFLEAFF.

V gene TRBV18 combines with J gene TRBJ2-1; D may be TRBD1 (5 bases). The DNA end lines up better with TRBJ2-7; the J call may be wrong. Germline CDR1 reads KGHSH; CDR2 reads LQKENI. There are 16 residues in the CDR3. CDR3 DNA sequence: TGTGCCAGCTCAGGAAAGCAGGGAAGCTCCTACAATGAGCAGTACTTC. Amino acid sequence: CASSGKQGSSYNEQYF.

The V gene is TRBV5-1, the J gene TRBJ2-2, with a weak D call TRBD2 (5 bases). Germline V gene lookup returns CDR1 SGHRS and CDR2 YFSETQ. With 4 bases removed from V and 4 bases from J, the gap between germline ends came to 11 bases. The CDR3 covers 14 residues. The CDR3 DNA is TGCGCCAGCAGCATACTAGGGTCCACCGGGGAGCTGTTTTTT. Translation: CASSILGSTGELFF.

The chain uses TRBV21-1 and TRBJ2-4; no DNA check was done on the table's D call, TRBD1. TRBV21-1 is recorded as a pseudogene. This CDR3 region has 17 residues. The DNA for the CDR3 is TGTACCAGCATCTACCCGTACAGGGGACTAAGCAAAAACATTCAGTACTTC. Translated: CTSIYPYRGLSKNIQYF.

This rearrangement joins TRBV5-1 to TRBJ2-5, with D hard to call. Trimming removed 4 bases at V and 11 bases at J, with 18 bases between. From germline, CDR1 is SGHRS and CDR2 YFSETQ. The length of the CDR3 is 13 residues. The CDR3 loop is CASSVPAIDEQYF. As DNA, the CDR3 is TGCGCCAGCAGCGTGCCGGCTATAGATGAGCAGTACTTC.

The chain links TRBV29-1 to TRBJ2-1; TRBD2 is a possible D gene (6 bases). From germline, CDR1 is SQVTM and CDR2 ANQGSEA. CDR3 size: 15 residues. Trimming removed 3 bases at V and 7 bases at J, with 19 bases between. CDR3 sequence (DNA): TGCAGCGTTGACCGCCCGGGACGGAGGGAGAATGAGCAGTTCTTC. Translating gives CSVDRPGRRENEQFF.

The DNA for the CDR3 is TGCAGTGCCCTAGGTTGGTTCGTAGCGGGGGGCAATGAGCAGTTCTTC. Translated: CSALGWFVAGGNEQFF. The V gene is TRBV20-1, the J gene TRBJ2-1; 10 bases are shared with TRBD2. Germline V lookup: CDR1 DFQATT, CDR2 SNEGSKA (reference sequence). The CDR3 extends over 16 amino acids. The V gene end was trimmed by 6 bases and the J gene end by 6 bases; junction bases not matched to a gene: 14.

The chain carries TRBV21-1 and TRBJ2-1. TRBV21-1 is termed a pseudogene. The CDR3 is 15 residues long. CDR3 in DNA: TGTGCCAGCAGCAGGGGTGTCTGGTTGTGCAATGAGCAGTTCTTC. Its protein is CASSRGVWLCNEQFF.

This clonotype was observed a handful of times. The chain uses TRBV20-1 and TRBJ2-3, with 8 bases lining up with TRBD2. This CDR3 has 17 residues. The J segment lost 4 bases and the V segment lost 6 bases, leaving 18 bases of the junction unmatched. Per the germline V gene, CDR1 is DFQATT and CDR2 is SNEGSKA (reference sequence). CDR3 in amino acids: CSALGLVTAGVPDTQYF. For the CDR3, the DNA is TGCAGTGCCCTAGGGCTTGTTACAGCGGGAGTCCCAGATACGCAGTATTTT.

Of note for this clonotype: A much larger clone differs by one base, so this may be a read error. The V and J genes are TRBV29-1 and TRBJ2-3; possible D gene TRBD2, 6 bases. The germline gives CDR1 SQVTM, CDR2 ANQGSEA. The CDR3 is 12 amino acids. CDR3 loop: CTIRRGTDTQYF. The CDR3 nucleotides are TGCACCATCAGGAGGGGCACAGATACGCAGTATTTT.

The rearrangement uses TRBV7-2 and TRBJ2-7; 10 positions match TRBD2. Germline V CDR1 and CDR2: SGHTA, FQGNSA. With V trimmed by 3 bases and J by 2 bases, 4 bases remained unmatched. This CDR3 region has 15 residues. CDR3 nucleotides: TGTGCCAGCAGCTTGGGACTAGCGTTTCCCTACGAGCAGTACTTC. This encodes CASSLGLAFPYEQYF.

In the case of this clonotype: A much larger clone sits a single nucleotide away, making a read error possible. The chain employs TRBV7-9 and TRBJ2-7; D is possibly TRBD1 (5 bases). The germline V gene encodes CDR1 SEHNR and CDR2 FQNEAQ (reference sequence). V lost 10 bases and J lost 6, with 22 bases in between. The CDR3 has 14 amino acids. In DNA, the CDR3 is TGTGCCATCAAATCAGTGGGATGGCAGGGCGAGCAGTACTTC. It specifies CAIKSVGWQGEQYF.

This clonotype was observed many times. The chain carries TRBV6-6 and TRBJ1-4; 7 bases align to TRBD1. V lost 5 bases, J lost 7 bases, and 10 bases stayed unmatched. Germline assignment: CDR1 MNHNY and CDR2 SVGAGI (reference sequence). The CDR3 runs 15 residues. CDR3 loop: CASSPGQTFSEKLFF. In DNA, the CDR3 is TGTGCCAGCAGTCCGGGACAGACCTTCTCTGAAAAACTGTTTTTT.

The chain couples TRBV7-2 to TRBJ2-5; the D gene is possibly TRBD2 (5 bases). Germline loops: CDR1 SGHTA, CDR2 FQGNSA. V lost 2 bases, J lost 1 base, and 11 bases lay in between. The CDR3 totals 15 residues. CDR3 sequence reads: CASSLTRWVQETQYF. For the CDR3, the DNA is TGTGCCAGCAGCTTAACTAGGTGGGTCCAAGAGACCCAGTACTTC.

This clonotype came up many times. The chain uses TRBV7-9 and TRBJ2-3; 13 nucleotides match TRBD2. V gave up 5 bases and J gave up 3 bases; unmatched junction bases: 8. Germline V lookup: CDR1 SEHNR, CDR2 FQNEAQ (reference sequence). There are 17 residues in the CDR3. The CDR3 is CASSLLGLAGETDTQYF. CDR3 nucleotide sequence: TGTGCCAGCAGCCTCCTTGGACTAGCGGGAGAAACAGATACGCAGTATTTT.

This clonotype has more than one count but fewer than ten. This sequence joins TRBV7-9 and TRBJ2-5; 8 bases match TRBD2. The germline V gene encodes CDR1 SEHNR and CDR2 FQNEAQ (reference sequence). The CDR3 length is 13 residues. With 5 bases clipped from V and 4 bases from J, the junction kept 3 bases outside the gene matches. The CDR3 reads CASSDLAGETQYF. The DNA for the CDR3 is TGTGCCAGCAGCGACCTAGCGGGAGAGACCCAGTACTTC.

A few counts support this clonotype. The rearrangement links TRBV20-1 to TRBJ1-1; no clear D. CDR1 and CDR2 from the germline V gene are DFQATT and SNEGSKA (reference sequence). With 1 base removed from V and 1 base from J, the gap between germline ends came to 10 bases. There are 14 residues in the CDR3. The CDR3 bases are TGCAGTGCTAGAGTTCCGGGGAGGAACACTGAAGCTTTCTTT. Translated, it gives CSARVPGRNTEAFF.

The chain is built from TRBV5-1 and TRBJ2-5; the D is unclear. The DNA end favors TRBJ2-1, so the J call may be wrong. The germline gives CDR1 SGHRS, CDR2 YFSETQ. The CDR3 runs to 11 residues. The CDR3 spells CASSLQETQFF. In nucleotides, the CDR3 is TGCGCCAGCAGCCTACAAGAGACCCAGTTCTTC.

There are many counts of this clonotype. This chain's CDR3 is CASSPPLGEGYGYTF. The CDR3, as DNA: TGTGCCAGCTCACCACCGTTAGGGGAGGGCTATGGCTACACCTTC. The chain joins TRBV18 to TRBJ1-2, with D possibly matching TRBD1 (5 bases). The CDR3 loop spans 15 amino acids. Germline CDR1 reads KGHSH; CDR2 reads LQKENI. The V end was cut by 0 bases, the J end by 4 bases, with 12 bases between.

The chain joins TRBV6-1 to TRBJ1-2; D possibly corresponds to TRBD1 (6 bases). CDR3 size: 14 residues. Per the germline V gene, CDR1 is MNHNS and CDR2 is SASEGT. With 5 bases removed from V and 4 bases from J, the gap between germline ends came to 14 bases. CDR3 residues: CASSSSGVPYGYTF. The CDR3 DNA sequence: TGTGCCAGCAGTTCGTCAGGGGTCCCCTATGGCTACACCTTC.

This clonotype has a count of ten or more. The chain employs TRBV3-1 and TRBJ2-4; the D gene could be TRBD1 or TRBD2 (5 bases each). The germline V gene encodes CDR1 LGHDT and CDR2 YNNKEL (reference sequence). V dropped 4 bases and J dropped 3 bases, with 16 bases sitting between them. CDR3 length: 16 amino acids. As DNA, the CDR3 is TGTGCCAGCAGCCTCCGGGACCCCAGGGACAAAAACATTCAGTACTTC. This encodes CASSLRDPRDKNIQYF.